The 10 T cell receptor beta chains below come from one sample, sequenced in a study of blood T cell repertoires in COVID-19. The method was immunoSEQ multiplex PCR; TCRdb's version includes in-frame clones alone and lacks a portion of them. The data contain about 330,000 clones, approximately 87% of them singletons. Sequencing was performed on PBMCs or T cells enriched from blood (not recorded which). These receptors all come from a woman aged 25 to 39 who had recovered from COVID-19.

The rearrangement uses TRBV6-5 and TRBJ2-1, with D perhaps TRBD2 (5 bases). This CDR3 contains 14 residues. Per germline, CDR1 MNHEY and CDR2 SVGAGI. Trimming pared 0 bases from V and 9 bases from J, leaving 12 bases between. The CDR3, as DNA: TGTGCCAGCAGTTACTCGGCCCTCCGGGGTGAGCAGTTCTTC. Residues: CASSYSALRGEQFF.

CDR3 amino acids: CASSLLTVNTEAFF. The CDR3 bases are TGTGCCAGCAGCTTACTGACAGTGAACACTGAAGCTTTCTTT. The V gene is TRBV7-8, the J gene TRBJ1-1; D perhaps matches TRBD1 (5 bases). Germline CDR1 SGHVS, CDR2 FQNEAQ. Trimming shortened V by 2 bases and J by 0 bases, and 7 bases separated the two germline ends. This CDR3 spans 14 amino acids.

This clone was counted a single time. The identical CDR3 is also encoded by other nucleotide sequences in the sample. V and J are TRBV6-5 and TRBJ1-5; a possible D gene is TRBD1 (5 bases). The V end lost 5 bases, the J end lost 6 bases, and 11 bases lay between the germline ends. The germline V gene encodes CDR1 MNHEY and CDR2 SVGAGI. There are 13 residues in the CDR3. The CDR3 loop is CASSPGGGQPQHF. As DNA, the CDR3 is TGTGCCAGCAGTCCCGGGGGAGGTCAGCCCCAGCATTTT.

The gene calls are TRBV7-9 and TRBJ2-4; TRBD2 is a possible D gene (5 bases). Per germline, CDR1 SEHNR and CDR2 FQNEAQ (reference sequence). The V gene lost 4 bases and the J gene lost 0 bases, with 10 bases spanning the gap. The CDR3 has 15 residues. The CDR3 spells CASSSGLVAKNIQYF. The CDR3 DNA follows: TGTGCCAGCAGCTCTGGACTGGTAGCCAAAAACATTCAGTACTTC.

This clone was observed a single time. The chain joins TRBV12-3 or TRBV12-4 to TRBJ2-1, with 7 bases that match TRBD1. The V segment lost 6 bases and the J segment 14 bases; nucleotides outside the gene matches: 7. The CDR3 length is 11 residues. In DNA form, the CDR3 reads TGTGCCAGCAGCTTGACAGGGATCGAGTTCTTC. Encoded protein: CASSLTGIEFF.

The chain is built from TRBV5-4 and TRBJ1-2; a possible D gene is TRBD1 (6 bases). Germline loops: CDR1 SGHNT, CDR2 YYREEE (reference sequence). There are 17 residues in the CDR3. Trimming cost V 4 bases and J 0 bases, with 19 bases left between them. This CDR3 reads CASSPNTNRVTNYGYTF. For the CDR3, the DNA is TGTGCCAGCAGCCCGAATACCAACAGGGTCACTAACTATGGCTACACCTTC.

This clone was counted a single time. Written as DNA, the CDR3 is TGTGCCAGCAGCCAAGAACCGGGACAGGGGGCTTTAAATTCACCCCTCCACTTT. This encodes CASSQEPGQGALNSPLHF. The chain has TRBV3-1 (or the pseudogene TRBV3-2) and TRBJ1-6, with 12 bases lining up with TRBD1. The CDR3 totals 18 residues. From germline, CDR1 is LGHDT and CDR2 YNNKEL (reference sequence). Trimming took 0 bases from V and 7 from J; bases not matched to a gene: 7.

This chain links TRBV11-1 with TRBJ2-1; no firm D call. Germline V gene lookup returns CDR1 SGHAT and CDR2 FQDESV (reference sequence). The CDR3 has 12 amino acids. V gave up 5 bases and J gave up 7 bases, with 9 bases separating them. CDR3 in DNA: TGTGCCAGCAGCCCCCACAGAAATGAGCAGTTCTTC. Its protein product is CASSPHRNEQFF.

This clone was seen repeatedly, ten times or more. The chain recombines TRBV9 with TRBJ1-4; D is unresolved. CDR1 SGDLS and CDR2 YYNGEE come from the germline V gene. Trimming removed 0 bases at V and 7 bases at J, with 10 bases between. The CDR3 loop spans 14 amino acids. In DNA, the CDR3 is TGTGCCAGCAGCGTAGGAGAATACCGTGAAAAACTGTTTTTT. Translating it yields CASSVGEYREKLFF. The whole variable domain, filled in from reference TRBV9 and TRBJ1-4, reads DSGVTQTPKHLITATGQRVTLRCSPRSGDLSVYWYQQSLDQGLQFLIQYYNGEERAKGNILERFSAQQFPDLHSELNLSSLELGDSALYFCASSVGEYREKLFFGSGTQLSVL.

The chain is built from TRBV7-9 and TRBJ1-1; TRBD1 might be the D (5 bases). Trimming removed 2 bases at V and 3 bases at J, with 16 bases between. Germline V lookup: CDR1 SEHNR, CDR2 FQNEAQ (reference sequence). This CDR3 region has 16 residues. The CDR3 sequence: CASSLTLGEEDTEAFF. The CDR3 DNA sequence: TGTGCCAGCAGCTTAACCCTAGGGGAGGAAGACACTGAAGCTTTCTTT.